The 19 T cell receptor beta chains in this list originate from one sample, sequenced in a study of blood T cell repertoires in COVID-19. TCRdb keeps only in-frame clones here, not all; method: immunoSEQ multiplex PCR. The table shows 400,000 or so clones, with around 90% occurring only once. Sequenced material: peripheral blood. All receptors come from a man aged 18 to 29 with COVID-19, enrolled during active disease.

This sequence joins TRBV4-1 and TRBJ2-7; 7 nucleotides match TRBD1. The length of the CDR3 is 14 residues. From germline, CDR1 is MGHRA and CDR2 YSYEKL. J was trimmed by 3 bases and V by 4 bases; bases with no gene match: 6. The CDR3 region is CASSRDRVGYEQYF. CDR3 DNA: TGCGCCAGCAGCCGCGACAGGGTCGGCTACGAGCAGTACTTC.

The CDR3 sequence is CASSLMDRGHEQYF. In nucleotides, the CDR3 is TGTGCCAGCAGCTTAATGGACCGGGGTCACGAGCAGTACTTC. The chain joins TRBV7-2 to TRBJ2-7; possibly TRBD2 for D (5 bases). Germline V gene data show CDR1 as SGHTA and CDR2 as FQGNSA. The CDR3 is made up of 14 amino acids. The V gene lost 2 bases and the J gene lost 5 bases, with 13 bases spanning the gap.

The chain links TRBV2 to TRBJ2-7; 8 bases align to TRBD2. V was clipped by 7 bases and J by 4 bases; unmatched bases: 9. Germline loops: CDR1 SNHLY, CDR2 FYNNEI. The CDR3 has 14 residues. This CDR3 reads CASTSGRAEYEQYF. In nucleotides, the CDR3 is TGTGCCAGCACGTCCGGGAGGGCCGAGTACGAGCAGTACTTC.

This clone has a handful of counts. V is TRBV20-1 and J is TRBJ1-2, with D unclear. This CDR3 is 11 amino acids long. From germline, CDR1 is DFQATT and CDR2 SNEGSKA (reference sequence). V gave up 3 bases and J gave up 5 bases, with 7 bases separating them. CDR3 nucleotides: TGCAGTGCTAGCGGTTTATATGGCTACACCTTC. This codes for CSASGLYGYTF.

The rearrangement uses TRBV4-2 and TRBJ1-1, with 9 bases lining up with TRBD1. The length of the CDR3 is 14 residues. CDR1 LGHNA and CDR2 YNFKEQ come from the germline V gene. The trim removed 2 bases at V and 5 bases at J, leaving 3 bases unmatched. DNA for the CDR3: TGTGCCAGCAGCCAAATGGACAGGGGAACTGAAGCTTTCTTT. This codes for CASSQMDRGTEAFF.

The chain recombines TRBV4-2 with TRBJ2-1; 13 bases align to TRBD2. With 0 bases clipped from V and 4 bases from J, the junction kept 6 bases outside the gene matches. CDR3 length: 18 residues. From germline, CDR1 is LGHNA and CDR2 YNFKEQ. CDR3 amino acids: CASSQETSGGARYNEQFF. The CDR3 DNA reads TGTGCCAGCAGCCAAGAAACTAGCGGGGGGGCCCGGTACAATGAGCAGTTCTTC.

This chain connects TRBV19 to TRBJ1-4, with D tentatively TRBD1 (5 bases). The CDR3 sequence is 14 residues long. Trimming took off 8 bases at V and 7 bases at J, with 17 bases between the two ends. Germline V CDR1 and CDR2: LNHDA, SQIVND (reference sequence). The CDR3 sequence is CASAPPLGGEKLFF. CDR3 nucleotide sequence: TGTGCCAGTGCCCCCCCCCTGGGGGGTGAAAAACTGTTTTTT.

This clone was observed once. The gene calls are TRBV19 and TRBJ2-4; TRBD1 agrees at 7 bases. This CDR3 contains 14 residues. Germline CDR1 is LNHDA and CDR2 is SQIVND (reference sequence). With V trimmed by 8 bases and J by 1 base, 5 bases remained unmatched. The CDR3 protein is CASRRGLAKNIQYF. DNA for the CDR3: TGTGCCAGTCGTAGGGGGCTGGCCAAAAACATTCAGTACTTC.

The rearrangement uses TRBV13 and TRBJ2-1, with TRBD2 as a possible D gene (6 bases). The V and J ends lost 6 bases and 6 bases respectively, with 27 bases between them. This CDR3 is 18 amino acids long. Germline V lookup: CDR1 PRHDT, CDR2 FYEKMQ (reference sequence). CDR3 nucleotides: TGTGCCAGCAGGCCAACCTATTCACTAGGCCCCGGGGGCAATGAGCAGTTCTTC. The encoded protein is CASRPTYSLGPGGNEQFF.

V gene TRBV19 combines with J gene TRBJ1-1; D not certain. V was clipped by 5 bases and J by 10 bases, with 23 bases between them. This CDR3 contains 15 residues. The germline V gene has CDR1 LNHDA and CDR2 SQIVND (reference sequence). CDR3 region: CASSESGILLKRAFF. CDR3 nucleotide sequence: TGTGCCAGTAGTGAATCCGGGATACTTCTTAAGAGAGCTTTCTTT.

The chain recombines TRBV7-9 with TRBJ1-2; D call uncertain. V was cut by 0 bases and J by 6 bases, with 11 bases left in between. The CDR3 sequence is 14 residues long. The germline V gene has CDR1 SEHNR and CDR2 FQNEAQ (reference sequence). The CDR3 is CASSLAGGIHGYTF. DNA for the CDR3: TGTGCCAGCAGCTTAGCGGGAGGCATTCATGGCTACACCTTC.

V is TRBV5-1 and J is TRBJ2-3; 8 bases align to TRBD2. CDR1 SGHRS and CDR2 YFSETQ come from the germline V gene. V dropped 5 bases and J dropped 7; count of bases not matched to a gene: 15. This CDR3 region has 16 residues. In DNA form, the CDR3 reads TGCGCCAGCAGTTCTACCGGGACTAGGGGGAGTAATACGCAGTATTTT. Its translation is CASSSTGTRGSNTQYF.

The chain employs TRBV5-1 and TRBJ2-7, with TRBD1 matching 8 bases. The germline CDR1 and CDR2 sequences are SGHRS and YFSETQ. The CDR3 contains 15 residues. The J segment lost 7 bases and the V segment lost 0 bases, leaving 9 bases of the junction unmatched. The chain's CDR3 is CASSLEVTGAREQYF. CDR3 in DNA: TGCGCCAGCAGCTTGGAGGTGACAGGGGCACGGGAGCAGTACTTC.

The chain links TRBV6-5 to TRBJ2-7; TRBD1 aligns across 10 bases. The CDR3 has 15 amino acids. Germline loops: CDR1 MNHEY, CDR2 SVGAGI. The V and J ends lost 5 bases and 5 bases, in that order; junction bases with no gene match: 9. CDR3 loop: CASSTTGTGVHEQYF. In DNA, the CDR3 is TGTGCCAGCAGTACTACCGGGACAGGGGTTCACGAGCAGTACTTC.

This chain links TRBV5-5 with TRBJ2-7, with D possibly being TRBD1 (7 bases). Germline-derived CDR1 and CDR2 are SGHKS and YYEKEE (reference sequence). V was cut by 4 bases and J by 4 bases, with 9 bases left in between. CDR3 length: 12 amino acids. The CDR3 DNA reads TGTGCCAGCAGCCAGGGGGGTTACGAGCAGTACTTC. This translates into CASSQGGYEQYF.

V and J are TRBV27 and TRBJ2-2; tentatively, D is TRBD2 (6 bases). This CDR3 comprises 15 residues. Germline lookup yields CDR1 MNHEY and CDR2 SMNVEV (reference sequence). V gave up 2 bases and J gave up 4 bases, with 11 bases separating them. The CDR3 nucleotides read TGTGCCAGCAGTTTAGGAGGGAAAGGCACCGGGGAGCTGTTTTTT. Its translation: CASSLGGKGTGELFF.

As DNA, the CDR3 is TGTGCCAGCAGCAAAGGGGGCACTGAAGCTTTCTTT. It translates to CASSKGGTEAFF. This chain links TRBV11-2 with TRBJ1-1; D might be TRBD1 (6 bases). The CDR3 is 12 residues long. Germline CDR1 and CDR2: SGHAT and FQNNGV. V was clipped by 5 bases and J by 4 bases, with 8 bases between them.

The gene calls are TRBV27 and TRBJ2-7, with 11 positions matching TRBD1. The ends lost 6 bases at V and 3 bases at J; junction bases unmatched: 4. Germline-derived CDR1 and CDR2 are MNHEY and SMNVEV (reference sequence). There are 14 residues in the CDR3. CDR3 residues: CASSSGTGGYEQYF. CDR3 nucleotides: TGTGCCAGCAGCTCCGGGACAGGGGGCTACGAGCAGTACTTC.

For the CDR3, the DNA is TGTGCCAGCAGCGAGGGGGAGCGTAGCAATCAGCCCCAGCATTTT. Amino acids: CASSEGERSNQPQHF. The J gene is TRBJ1-5, the V gene TRBV9, with a tentative D call TRBD1 (6 bases). Per the germline V gene, CDR1 is SGDLS and CDR2 is YYNGEE. This CDR3 is built from 15 residues. The V and J ends lost 3 bases and 0 bases respectively, with 10 bases between them.